This passage covers 6 T cell receptor beta chains from one sample sequenced in a study of blood T cell repertoires in COVID-19. Data came from immunoSEQ multiplex PCR; TCRdb stores just in-frame clones and leaves some out. The repertoire includes 99,000 or so clones, over 70% of them detected once, and about 15% sits in the top ten. Sample: peripheral blood. These receptors all stem from a man in his fifties or sixties with acute or convalescent COVID-19.

The rearrangement uses TRBV5-1 and TRBJ2-1, with 11 bases fitting TRBD2. The CDR3 extends over 15 amino acids. The germline V gene has CDR1 SGHRS and CDR2 YFSETQ. With 9 bases clipped from V and 9 bases from J, the junction kept 14 bases outside the gene matches. CDR3: CATRLLAGEVGEQFF. CDR3 DNA: TGCGCCACCCGCCTACTAGCGGGAGAGGTGGGTGAGCAGTTCTTC.

The rearrangement links TRBV2 to TRBJ1-3, with D hard to call. Trimming cost V 5 bases and J 0 bases, with 14 bases left between them. Germline V CDR1 and CDR2: SNHLY, FYNNEI. The CDR3 totals 16 residues. CDR3 loop: CASSSPDKPSGNTIYF. CDR3 nucleotide sequence: TGTGCCAGCAGTTCTCCTGATAAGCCCTCTGGAAACACCATATATTTT.

The V gene is TRBV10-2, the J gene TRBJ2-5; 9 positions match TRBD2. The trim removed 4 bases at V and 3 bases at J, leaving 6 bases unmatched. The germline V gene encodes CDR1 WSHSY and CDR2 SAAADI. This CDR3 contains 15 residues. As DNA, the CDR3 is TGCGCCAGCAGTGCTCCGGGACTAGCAGAAGAGACCCAGTACTTC. Translated: CASSAPGLAEETQYF.

The chain recombines TRBV5-8 with TRBJ1-2; 9 nucleotides agree with TRBD1. Germline V gene data show CDR1 as SGHTS and CDR2 as YDEGEE. V dropped 1 base and J dropped 5; count of bases not matched to a gene: 3. The CDR3 sequence is 14 residues long. CDR3 nucleotides: TGTGCCAGCAGCTTGAGGGACAGGGAATATGGCTACACCTTC. It translates to CASSLRDREYGYTF.

This rearrangement joins TRBV15 to TRBJ2-2, with a tentative D call TRBD1 (5 bases). This CDR3 is built from 15 residues. Germline-derived CDR1 and CDR2 are LNHNV and YYDKDF (reference sequence). Trimming took 1 base from V and 7 from J, leaving 13 bases between them. This CDR3 is CATSRGGLSVGELFF. In DNA form, the CDR3 reads TGTGCCACCAGCAGAGGGGGCCTTAGTGTCGGGGAGCTGTTTTTT.

The J gene is TRBJ1-6, the V gene TRBV5-1; no firm D call. Trimming removed 1 base from V and 7 bases from J, with 12 bases in between. The germline gives CDR1 SGHRS, CDR2 YFSETQ. This CDR3 has 15 amino acids. CDR3 residues: CASSLLPGNNSPLHF. CDR3 DNA: TGCGCCAGCAGCTTGTTGCCGGGTAACAATTCACCCCTCCACTTT.